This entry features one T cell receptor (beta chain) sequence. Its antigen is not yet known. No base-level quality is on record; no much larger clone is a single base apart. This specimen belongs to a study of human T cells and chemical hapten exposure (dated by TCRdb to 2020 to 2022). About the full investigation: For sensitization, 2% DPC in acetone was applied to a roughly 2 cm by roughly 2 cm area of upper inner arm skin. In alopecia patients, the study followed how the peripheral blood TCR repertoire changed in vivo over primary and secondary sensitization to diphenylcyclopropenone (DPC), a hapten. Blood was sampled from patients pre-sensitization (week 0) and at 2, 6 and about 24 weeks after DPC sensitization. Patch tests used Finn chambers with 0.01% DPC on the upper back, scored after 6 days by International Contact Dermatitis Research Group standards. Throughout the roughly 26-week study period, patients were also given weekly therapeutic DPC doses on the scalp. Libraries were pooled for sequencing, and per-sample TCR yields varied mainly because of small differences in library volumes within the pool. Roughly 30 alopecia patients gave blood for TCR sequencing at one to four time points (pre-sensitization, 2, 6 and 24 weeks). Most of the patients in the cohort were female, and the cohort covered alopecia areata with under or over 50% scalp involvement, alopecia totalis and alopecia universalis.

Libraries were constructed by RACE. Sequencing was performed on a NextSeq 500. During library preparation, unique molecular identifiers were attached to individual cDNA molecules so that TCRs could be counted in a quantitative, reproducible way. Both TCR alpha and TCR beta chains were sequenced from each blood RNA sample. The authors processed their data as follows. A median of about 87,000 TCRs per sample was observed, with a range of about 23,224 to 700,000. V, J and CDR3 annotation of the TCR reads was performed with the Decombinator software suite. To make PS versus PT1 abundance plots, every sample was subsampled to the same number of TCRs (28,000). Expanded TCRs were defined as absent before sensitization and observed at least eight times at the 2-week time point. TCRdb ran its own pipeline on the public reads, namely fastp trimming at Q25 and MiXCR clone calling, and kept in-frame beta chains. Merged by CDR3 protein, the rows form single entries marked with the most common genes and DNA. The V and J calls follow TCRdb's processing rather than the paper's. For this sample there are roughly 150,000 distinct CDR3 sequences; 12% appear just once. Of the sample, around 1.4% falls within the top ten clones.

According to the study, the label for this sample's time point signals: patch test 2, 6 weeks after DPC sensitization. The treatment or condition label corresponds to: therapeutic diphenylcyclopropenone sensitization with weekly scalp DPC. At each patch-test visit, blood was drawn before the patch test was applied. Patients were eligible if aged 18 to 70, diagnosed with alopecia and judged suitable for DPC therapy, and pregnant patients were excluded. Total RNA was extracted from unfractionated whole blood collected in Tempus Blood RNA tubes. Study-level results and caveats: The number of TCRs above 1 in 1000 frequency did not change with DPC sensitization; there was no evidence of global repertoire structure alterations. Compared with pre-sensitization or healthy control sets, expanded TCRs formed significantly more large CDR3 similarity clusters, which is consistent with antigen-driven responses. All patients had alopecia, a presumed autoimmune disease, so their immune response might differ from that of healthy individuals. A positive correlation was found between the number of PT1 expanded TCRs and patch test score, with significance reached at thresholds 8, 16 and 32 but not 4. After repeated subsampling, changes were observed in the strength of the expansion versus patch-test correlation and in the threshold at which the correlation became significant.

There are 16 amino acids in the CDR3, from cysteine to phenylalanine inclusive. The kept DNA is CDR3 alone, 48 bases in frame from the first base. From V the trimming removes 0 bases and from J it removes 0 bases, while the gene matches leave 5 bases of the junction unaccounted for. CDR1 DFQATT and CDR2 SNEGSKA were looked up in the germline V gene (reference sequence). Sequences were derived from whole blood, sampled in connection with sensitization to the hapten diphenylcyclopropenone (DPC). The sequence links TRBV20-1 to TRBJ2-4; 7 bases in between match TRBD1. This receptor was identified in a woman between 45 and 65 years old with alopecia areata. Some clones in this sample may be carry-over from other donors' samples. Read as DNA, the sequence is TGCAGTGCTAGAGACGGGACAGCACTAGCCAAAAACATTCAGTACTTC. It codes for CSARDGTALAKNIQYF.